A single T cell receptor (beta chain) is shown here with its context. This may be a read error: a much more frequent sequence differs by one nucleotide. TCRdb independently ran MiXCR on the reads; one entry per CDR3 protein. The sample yields 250,000 or so distinct CDR3 sequences, around 28% seen once. This record comes from a study of kidney transplant recipient with SARS-CoV-2 infection. The receptor was derived from a male patient between 25 and 39 years old who had COVID-19 and was a kidney transplant recipient. Some T cells may be provided by the graft donor. Specimen: a blood sample, collected at baseline and on approximately day 120 from a kidney transplant recipient.

The CDR3 is CASSLEPDQPQHF. The CDR3 region has the DNA TGTGCCAGCAGTTTGGAGCCTGATCAGCCCCAGCATTTT. The rearrangement joins TRBV6-5 to TRBJ1-5; D ambiguous. The CDR3 is 13 residues long. The ends were cut back, 4 bases at V and 5 bases at J, with 9 bases in the middle. From germline, CDR1 is MNHEY and CDR2 SVGAGI.